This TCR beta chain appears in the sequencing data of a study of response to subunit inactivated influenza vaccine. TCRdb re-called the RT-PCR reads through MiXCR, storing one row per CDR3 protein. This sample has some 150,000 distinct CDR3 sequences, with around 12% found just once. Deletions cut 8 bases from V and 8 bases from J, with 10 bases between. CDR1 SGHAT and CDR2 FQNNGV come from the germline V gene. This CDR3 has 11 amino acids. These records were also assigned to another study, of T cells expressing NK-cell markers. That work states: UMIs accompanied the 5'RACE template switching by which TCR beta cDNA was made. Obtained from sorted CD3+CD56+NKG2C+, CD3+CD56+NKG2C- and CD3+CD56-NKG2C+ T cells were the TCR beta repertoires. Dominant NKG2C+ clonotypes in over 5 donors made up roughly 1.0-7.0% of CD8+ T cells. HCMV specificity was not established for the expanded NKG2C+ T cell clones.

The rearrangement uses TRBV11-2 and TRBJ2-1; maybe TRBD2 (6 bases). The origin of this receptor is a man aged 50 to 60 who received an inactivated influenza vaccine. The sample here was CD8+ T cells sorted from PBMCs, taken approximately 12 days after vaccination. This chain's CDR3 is CASRSGDEQFF. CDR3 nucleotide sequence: TGTGCCAGCCGATCGGGAGATGAGCAGTTCTTC.